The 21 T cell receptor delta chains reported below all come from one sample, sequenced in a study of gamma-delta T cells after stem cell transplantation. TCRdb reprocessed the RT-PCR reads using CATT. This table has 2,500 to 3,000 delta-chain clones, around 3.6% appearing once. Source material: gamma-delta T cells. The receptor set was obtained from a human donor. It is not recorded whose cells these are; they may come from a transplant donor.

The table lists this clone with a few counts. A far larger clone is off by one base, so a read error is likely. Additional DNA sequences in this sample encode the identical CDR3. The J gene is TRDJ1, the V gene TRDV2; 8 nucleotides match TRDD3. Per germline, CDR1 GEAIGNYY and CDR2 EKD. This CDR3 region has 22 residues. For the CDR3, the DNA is TGTGCCTGCGACACCCTTCTTCGATCGGAAGTACTGGGGGGTTCGACCACCGATAAACTCATCTTT. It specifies CACDTLLRSEVLGGSTTDKLIF.

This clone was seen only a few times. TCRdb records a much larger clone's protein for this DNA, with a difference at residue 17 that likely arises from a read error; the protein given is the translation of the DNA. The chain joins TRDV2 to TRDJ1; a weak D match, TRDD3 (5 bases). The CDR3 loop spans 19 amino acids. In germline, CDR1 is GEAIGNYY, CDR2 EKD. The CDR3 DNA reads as TGTGCCTGTGACACCGTAGGGCCAGTTGGGGACCTGTACACCGATAAATTCATCTTT. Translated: CACDTVGPVGDLYTDKFIF.

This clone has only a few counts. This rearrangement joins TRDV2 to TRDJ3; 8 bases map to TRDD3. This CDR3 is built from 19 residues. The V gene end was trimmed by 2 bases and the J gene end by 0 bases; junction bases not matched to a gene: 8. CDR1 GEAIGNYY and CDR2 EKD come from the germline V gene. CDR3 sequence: CACDNTGGPSSWDTRQMFF. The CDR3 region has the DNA TGTGCCTGTGACAATACTGGGGGTCCAAGCTCCTGGGACACCCGACAGATGTTTTTC.

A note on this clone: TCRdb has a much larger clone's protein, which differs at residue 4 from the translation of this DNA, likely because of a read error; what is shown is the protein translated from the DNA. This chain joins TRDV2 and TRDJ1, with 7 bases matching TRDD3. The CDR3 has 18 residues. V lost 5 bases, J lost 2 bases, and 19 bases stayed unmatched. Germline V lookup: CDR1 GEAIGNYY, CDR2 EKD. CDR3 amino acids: CACGTMFTGAAETDKLIF. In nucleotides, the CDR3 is TGTGCCTGTGGCACTATGTTTACTGGGGCCGCCGAGACCGATAAACTCATCTTT.

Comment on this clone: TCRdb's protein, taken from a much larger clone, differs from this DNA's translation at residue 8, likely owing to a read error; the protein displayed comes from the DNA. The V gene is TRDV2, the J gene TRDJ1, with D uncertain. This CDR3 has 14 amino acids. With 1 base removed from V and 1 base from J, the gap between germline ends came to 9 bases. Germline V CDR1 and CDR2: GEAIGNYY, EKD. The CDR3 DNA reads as TGTGCCTGTGACACGGTTTGGACCACCGATAAACTCATCTTT. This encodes CACDTVWTTDKLIF.

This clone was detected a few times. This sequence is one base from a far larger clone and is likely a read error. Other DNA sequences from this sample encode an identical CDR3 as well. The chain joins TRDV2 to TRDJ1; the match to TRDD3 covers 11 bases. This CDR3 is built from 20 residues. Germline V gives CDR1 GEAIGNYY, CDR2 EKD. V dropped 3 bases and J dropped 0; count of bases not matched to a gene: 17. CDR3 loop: CACDLVLGDNNAPYTDKLIF. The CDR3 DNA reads TGTGCCTGTGACCTGGTACTGGGGGATAATAATGCCCCCTACACCGATAAACTCATCTTT.

CDR3 sequence (DNA): TGTGCCTGTTCACTACTGGGGGCTAAGTACACCGATAAACTCATCTTT. Translating gives CACSLLGAKYTDKLIF. V gene TRDV2 combines with J gene TRDJ1, with 8 bases matching TRDD3. V shed 6 bases, J shed 0 bases, and the junction held 11 bases outside the gene matches. CDR1 is GEAIGNYY and CDR2 is EKD in the germline V gene. The CDR3 covers 16 residues.

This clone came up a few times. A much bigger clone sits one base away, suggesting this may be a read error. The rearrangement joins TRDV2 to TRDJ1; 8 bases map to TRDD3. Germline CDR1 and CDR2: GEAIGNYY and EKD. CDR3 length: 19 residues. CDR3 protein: CARDSLRGEGDMYTDKLIF. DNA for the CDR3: TGTGCCCGTGACAGCCTTCGGGGAGAGGGGGATATGTACACCGATAAACTCATCTTT.

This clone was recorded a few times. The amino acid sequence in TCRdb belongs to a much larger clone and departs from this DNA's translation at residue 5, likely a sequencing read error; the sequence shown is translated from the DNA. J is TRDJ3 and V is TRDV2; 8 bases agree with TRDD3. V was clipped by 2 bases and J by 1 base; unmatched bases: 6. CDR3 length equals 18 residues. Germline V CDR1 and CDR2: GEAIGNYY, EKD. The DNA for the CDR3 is TGTGCCTGTGACATTGGGGGATTTCGATCCTGGGACACCCGACAGATGTTTTTC. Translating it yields CACDIGGFRSWDTRQMFF.

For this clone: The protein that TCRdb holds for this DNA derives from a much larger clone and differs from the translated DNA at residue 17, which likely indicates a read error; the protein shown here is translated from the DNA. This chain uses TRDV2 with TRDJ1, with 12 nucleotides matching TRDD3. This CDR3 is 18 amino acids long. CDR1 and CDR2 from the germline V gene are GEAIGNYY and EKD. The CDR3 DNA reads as TGTGCCTGTGATCCGGTCGCCGACTGGGGGATACAGTTCGATAAACTCACCTTT. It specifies CACDPVADWGIQFDKLTF.

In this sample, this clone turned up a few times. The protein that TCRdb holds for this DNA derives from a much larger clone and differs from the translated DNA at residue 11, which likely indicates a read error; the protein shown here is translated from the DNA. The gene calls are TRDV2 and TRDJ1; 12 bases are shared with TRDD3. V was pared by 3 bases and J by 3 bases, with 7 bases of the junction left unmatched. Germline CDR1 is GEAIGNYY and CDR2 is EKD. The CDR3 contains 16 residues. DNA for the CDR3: TGTGCCTGTGACGAACTTACTGGGGGATACCCCGATAAACTCATCTTT. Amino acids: CACDELTGGYPDKLIF.

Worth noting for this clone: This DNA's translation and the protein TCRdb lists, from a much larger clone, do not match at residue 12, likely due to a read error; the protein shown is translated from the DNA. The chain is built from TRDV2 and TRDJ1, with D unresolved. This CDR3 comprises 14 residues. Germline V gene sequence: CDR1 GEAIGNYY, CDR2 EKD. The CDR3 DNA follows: TGTGCCTGTGACATGGTCGTCCGTACCGATAAACCCATCTTT. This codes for CACDMVVRTDKPIF.

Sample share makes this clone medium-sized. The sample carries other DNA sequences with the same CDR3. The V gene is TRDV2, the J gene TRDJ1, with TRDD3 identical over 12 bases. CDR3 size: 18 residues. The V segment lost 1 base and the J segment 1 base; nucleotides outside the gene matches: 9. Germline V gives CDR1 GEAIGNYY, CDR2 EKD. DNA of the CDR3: TGTGCCTGTGACACTTTACTGGGGGATACTAAGGGCACCGATAAACTCATCTTT. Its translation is CACDTLLGDTKGTDKLIF.

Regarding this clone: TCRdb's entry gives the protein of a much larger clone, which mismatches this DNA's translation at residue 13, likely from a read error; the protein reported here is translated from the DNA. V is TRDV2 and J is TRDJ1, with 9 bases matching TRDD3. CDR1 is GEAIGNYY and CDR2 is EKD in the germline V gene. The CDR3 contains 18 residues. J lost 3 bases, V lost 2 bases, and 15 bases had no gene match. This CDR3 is CACDRLGTGDTGADKLIF. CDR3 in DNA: TGTGCCTGTGACAGACTAGGGACGGGGGATACCGGCGCCGATAAACTCATCTTT.

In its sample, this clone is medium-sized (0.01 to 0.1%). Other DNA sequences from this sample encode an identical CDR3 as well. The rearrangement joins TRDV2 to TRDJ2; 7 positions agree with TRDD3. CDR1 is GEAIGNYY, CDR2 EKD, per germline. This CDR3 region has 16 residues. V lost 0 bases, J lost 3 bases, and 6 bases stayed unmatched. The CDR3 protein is CACDTWGTPMTAQLFF. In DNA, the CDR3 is TGTGCCTGTGACACCTGGGGGACACCTATGACAGCACAACTCTTCTTT.

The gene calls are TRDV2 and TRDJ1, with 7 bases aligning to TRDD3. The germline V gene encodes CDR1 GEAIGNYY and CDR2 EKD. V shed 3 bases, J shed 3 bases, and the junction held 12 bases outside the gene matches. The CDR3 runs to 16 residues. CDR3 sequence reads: CACDHINTGESDKLIF. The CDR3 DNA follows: TGTGCCTGTGACCATATAAATACTGGGGAGTCCGATAAACTCATCTTT.

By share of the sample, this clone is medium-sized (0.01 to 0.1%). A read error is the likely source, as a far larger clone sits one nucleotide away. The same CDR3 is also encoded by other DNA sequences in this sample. As DNA, the CDR3 is TGTGCCTGTGACGTACTGGGGGATACCTATAAACTCATCTTT. Protein sequence: CACDVLGDTYKLIF. The chain carries TRDV2 and TRDJ1; 12 bases are shared with TRDD3. Losses at the gene ends were 3 bases for V and 6 bases for J; bases not matched to a gene: 4. Germline V gene sequence: CDR1 GEAIGNYY, CDR2 EKD. This CDR3 region has 14 residues.

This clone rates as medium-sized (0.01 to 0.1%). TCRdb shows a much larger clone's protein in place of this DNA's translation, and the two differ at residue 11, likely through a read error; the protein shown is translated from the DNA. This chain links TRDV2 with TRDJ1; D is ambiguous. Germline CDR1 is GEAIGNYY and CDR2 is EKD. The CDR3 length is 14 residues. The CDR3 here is CACDMVVRTDELIF. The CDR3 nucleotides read TGTGCCTGTGACATGGTCGTCCGTACCGATGAACTCATCTTT.

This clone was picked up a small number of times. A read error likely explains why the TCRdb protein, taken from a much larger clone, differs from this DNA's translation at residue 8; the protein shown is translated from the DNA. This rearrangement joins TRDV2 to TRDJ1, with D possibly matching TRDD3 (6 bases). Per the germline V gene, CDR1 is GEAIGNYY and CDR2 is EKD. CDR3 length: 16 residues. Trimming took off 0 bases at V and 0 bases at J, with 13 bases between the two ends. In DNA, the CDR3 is TGTGCCTGTGACACCTTGACTAGGGGATACACCGATAAACTCATCTTT. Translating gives CACDTLTRGYTDKLIF.

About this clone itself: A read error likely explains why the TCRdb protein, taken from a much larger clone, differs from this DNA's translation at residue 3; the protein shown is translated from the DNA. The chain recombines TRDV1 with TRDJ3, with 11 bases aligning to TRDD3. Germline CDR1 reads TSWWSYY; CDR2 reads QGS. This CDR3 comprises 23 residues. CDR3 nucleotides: TGTGCTCCTGGGGAGCCCCCCCACCTTCTGGGGGATACTGGCTCCTGGGACACCCGACAGATGTTTTTC. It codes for CAPGEPPHLLGDTGSWDTRQMFF.

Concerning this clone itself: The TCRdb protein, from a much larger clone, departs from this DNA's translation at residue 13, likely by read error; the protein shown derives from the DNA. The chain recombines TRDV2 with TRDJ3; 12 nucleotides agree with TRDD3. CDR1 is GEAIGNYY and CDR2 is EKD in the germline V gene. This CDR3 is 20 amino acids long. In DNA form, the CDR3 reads TGTGCCTGTGATCCCGTACTGGGGGATACTAGCTCCTGTGACACCCGACAGATGTTTTTC. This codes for CACDPVLGDTSSCDTRQMFF.